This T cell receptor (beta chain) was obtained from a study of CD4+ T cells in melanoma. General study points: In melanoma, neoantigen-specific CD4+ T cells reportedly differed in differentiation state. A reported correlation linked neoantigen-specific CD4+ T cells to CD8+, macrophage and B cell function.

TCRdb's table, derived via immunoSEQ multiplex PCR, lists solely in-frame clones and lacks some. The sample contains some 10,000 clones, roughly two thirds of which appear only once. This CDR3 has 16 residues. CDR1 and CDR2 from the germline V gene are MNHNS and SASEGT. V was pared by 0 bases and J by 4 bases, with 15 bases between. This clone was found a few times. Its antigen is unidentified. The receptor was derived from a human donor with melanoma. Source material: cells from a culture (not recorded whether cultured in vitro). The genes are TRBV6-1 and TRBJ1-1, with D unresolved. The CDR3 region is CASSEAWTAYGTEAFF. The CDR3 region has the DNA TGTGCCAGCAGTGAAGCGTGGACTGCCTACGGCACTGAAGCTTTCTTT.